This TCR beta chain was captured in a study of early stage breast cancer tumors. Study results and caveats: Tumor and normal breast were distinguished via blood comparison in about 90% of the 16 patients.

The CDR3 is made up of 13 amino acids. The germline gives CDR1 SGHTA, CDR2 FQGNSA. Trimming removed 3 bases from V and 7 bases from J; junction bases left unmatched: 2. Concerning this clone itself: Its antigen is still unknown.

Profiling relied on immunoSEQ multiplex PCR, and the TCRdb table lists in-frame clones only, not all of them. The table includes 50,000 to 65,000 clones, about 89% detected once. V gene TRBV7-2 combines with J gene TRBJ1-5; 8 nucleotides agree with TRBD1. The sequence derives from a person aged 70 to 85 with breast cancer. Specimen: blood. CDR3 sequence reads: CASSLTGDQPQHF. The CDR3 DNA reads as TGTGCCAGCAGCTTGACAGGGGACCAGCCCCAGCATTTT. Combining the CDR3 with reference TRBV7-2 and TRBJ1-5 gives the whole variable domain GAGVSQSPSNKVTEKGKDVELRCDPISGHTALYWYRQSLGQGLEFLIYFQGNSAPDKSGLPSDRFSAERTGGSVSTLTIQRTQQEDSAVYLCASSLTGDQPQHFGDGTRLSIL.